This TCR beta chain came from a study of Graves' ophthalmopathy and Graves' hyperthyroidism. Scientists amplified the TCR beta CDR3 regions from RNA transcripts. First-round RT-PCR employed HTBI primers, with a second-round multiplex PCR after it. One entry per CDR3 protein, called by TCRdb with MiXCR from the multiplex PCR reads. The table records some 370,000 distinct CDR3 sequences, about 17% of them present only once. V shed 1 base, J shed 6 bases, and the junction held 15 bases outside the gene matches. Germline V gene sequence: CDR1 MGHRA, CDR2 YSYEKL. The CDR3 runs to 17 residues. The table lists this clonotype with many counts.

Sequenced: peripheral blood. The chain is built from TRBV4-1 and TRBJ2-7; 7 bases are a match to TRBD1. The clonotype originates from an adult woman with stable Graves' hyperthyroidism. The CDR3 DNA reads as TGCGCCAGCAGCCAAGCGGGCGAAACAGGGGTATCTCTCGAGCAGTACTTC. Translation: CASSQAGETGVSLEQYF.